These 2 T cell receptor beta chains originate from one sample sequenced in a study of blood T cell repertoires in COVID-19. Data came from immunoSEQ multiplex PCR; TCRdb stores just in-frame clones and leaves some out. This sample has hundreds of thousands of clones, with roughly 89% found just once. The sequenced sample was peripheral blood. All receptors come from a woman under 40 with COVID-19, enrolled during active disease.

The rearrangement links TRBV7-8 to TRBJ2-2; maybe TRBD1 (6 bases). Germline CDR1 reads SGHVS; CDR2 reads FQNEAQ. The V gene lost 8 bases and the J gene lost 4 bases, with 11 bases spanning the gap. The CDR3 totals 13 residues. CDR3 residues: CASLTGPTGELFF. CDR3 DNA: TGTGCCAGCTTAACAGGGCCCACCGGGGAGCTGTTTTTT.

This chain links TRBV4-3 with TRBJ2-5; D remains unclear. V lost 0 bases and J 5 bases, leaving 7 bases between the germline ends. From germline, CDR1 is LGHNA and CDR2 YSLEER. The CDR3 is 13 residues long. The CDR3 protein is CASSQEAGETQYF. The CDR3 region has the DNA TGCGCCAGCAGCCAAGAGGCTGGTGAGACCCAGTACTTC.